The sequence of this TCR beta chain was determined in a study of CD8 T cells in Susac syndrome. Study-level background: There were over 5 sequenced Susac syndrome patients with active disease and roughly 8 in remission. There were Susac syndrome patients who were therapy-naive at blood draw, others on corticosteroids, and others on intravenous immunoglobulin alone.

V lost 7 bases and J 0 bases, leaving 11 bases between the germline ends. The V gene's germline CDR1 is SGHRS and CDR2 YFSETQ. The CDR3 is 15 amino acids. A quantity of about 0.5 to 1 ug RNA underwent reverse transcription using random hexamers. Multiplex immunoSEQ PCR targeted 54 Vbeta and 13 Jbeta TCR beta segments. TCRdb independently ran MiXCR on the immunoSEQ multiplex PCR reads; one entry per CDR3 protein. Altogether more than 150,000 distinct CDR3 sequences are present, 95% to 97% being singletons, with the ten largest covering around 0.12%. This receptor was obtained from a human donor with Susac syndrome. Sequencing was done on a sample of CD4+ T cells from PBMCs. V gene TRBV5-1 combines with J gene TRBJ2-6; D unclear. The CDR3 loop is CASRRSFSGANVLTF. Here the CDR3 DNA reads TGCGCCAGCCGACGGAGCTTCTCTGGGGCCAACGTCCTGACTTTC.